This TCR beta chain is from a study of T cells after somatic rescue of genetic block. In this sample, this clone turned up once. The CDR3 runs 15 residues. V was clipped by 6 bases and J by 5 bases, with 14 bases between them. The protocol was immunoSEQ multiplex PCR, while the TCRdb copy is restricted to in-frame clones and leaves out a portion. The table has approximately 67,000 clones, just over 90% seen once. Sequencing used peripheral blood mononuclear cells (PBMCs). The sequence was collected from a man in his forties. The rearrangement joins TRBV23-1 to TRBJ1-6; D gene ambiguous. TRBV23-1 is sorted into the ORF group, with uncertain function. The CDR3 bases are TGCGCCAGCAGGTCGCGCGACGTCCATAATTCACCCCTCCACTTT. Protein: CASRSRDVHNSPLHF.